Reported below is one T cell receptor beta chain. Its specificity is unknown. This sample was taken from a study of glioma-infiltrating T cells. Study-level information: Before surgery, glioma patients received dexamethasone for at most six days. Study-wide findings and caveats: Gliomas, especially low-grade, showed above-expected tissue-blood divergence; non-neoplastic patients showed below.

TCR alpha and beta CDR3 regions were amplified from RNA using iRepertoire nested multiplex PCR. TCRdb re-called the multiplex PCR reads with MiXCR, one entry per CDR3 protein. The data contain 400,000 or so distinct CDR3 sequences, roughly two fifths of them seen just once; the ten biggest clones take up more than 10%. The CDR3 runs 15 residues. Trimming took 7 bases from V and 4 from J, leaving 19 bases between them. Sequences were obtained from glioma tissue, nonneoplastic brain tissue, or PBMCs (not recorded which). This sequence joins TRBV12-3 or TRBV12-4 and TRBJ1-1; perhaps TRBD1 as D (5 bases). This TCR came from a human donor with low-grade glioma or glioblastoma, undergoing nonglioma brain surgery, or in good health (not recorded which). CDR3 sequence: CASIPTPGGVTEAFF. In nucleotides, the CDR3 is TGTGCCAGCATCCCTACCCCGGGGGGAGTCACTGAAGCTTTCTTT.